This is a list of T cell receptor beta chains from one sample in a study of identical twins. TCRdb reprocessed the 5' RACE reads with MiXCR, giving one entry per CDR3 protein. The sample contains some 200,000 distinct CDR3 sequences, 6.5% to 8.5% of which appear only once. The sample was also reused in another study, on yellow fever vaccine responses in identical twins.

Sequencing used memory (CD45RO+) T cells sorted from blood. These receptors were taken from a woman under 30 in good health. Each CDR3 is given with its conserved first and last residue. The D gene is left open where the match is weak. Clone size is given for some rows only: seen once, a few or many times, or a class if the clone is expanded.

j_call: TRBJ1-5
d_call: -
v_call: TRBV7-9
clone_size: many
cdr3_aa: CASSLKGSPNQPQHF
cdr3_nt: TGTGCCAGCAGCTTAAAAGGGTCCCCAAATCAGCCCCAGCATTTT

j_call: TRBJ2-7
d_call: TRBD1
v_call: TRBV20-1
clone_size: -
cdr3_aa: CSARRQGSIYEQYF
cdr3_nt: TGCAGTGCTAGAAGACAGGGATCTATCTACGAGCAGTACTTC

j_call: TRBJ2-7
d_call: -
v_call: TRBV29-1
clone_size: -
cdr3_aa: CSVKISYVQYF
cdr3_nt: TGCAGCGTAAAGATATCCTACGTGCAGTACTTC

j_call: TRBJ2-3
d_call: TRBD2
v_call: TRBV12-3/TRBV12-4
clone_size: many
cdr3_aa: CASGLGTTGGPNTQYF
cdr3_nt: TGTGCCAGCGGCCTGGGGACAACGGGAGGGCCAAATACGCAGTATTTT

j_call: TRBJ2-5
d_call: -
v_call: TRBV5-8
clone_size: -
cdr3_aa: CASSFETAQETQYF
cdr3_nt: TGTGCCAGCAGCTTCGAAACAGCCCAAGAGACCCAGTACTTC

j_call: TRBJ2-2
d_call: -
v_call: TRBV2
clone_size: -
cdr3_aa: CASRTDPGTGELFF
cdr3_nt: TGTGCCAGCAGAACGGACCCGGGGACCGGGGAGCTGTTTTTT

j_call: TRBJ1-2
d_call: TRBD1
v_call: TRBV5-6
clone_size: many
cdr3_aa: CASSSPNDRGGYTF
cdr3_nt: TGTGCCAGCAGCTCACCGAACGACAGGGGTGGCTACACCTTC

j_call: TRBJ2-3
d_call: TRBD1
v_call: TRBV20-1
clone_size: many
cdr3_aa: CSATRTGASTDTQYF
cdr3_nt: TGCAGTGCTACTCGGACAGGGGCCAGCACAGATACGCAGTATTTT

j_call: TRBJ1-4
d_call: -
v_call: TRBV29-1
clone_size: few
cdr3_aa: CSVGNEKLFF
cdr3_nt: TGCAGCGTAGGGAATGAAAAACTGTTTTTT

j_call: TRBJ2-1
d_call: -
v_call: TRBV5-4
clone_size: few
cdr3_aa: CASSLVGVRSGNEQFF
cdr3_nt: TGTGCCAGCAGCTTGGTTGGGGTTAGGTCGGGCAATGAGCAGTTCTTC

j_call: TRBJ1-3
d_call: -
v_call: TRBV2
clone_size: few
cdr3_aa: CAGAGDSGNTIYF
cdr3_nt: TGTGCCGGAGCAGGGGACTCTGGAAACACCATATATTTT

j_call: TRBJ2-3
d_call: TRBD2
v_call: TRBV11-2
clone_size: few
cdr3_aa: CASSFRLATTDTQYF
cdr3_nt: TGTGCCAGCAGCTTCCGACTAGCGACTACAGATACGCAGTATTTT

j_call: TRBJ1-1
d_call: TRBD1
v_call: TRBV28
clone_size: many
cdr3_aa: CASMVGQGHTEAFF
cdr3_nt: TGTGCCAGCATGGTAGGACAGGGACACACTGAAGCTTTCTTT

j_call: TRBJ2-3
d_call: -
v_call: TRBV11-2
clone_size: few
cdr3_aa: CASSRVWAGTDTQYF
cdr3_nt: TGTGCCAGCAGCCGTGTTTGGGCGGGCACAGATACGCAGTATTTT

j_call: TRBJ2-3
d_call: -
v_call: TRBV6-4
clone_size: few
cdr3_aa: CASSAAGGDTQYF
cdr3_nt: TGTGCCAGCAGTGCCGCCGGGGGAGATACGCAGTATTTT

j_call: TRBJ2-5
d_call: -
v_call: TRBV4-3
clone_size: -
cdr3_aa: CASSQEELPYGETQYF
cdr3_nt: TGCGCCAGCAGCCAAGAGGAACTCCCCTACGGAGAGACCCAGTACTTC

j_call: TRBJ1-6
d_call: -
v_call: TRBV5-6
clone_size: -
cdr3_aa: CASSLLENSYNSPLHF
cdr3_nt: TGTGCCAGCAGCTTGCTTGAGAACTCCTATAATTCACCCCTCCACTTT

j_call: TRBJ1-6
d_call: -
v_call: TRBV28
clone_size: few
cdr3_aa: CASKVVPGQNSPLHF
cdr3_nt: TGTGCCAGCAAAGTCGTTCCGGGACAAAATTCACCCCTCCACTTT

j_call: TRBJ2-3
d_call: -
v_call: TRBV5-1
clone_size: many
cdr3_aa: CASSLGQERDTQYF
cdr3_nt: TGCGCCAGCAGCTTGGGGCAGGAGAGGGATACGCAGTATTTT

j_call: TRBJ2-5
d_call: -
v_call: TRBV20-1
clone_size: many
cdr3_aa: CSANARHQETQYF
cdr3_nt: TGCAGTGCTAACGCACGGCACCAAGAGACCCAGTACTTC

j_call: TRBJ2-5
d_call: TRBD1
v_call: TRBV20-1
clone_size: few
cdr3_aa: CSARDPGQGRTQYF
cdr3_nt: TGCAGTGCTAGAGATCCGGGACAGGGTAGGACCCAGTACTTC

j_call: TRBJ1-3
d_call: -
v_call: TRBV5-5
clone_size: -
cdr3_aa: CASSFRDQEPSGNTIYF
cdr3_nt: TGTGCCAGCAGCTTCCGGGACCAAGAACCCTCTGGAAACACCATATATTTT

j_call: TRBJ2-2
d_call: -
v_call: TRBV5-4
clone_size: -
cdr3_aa: CASSYSGRPGELFF
cdr3_nt: TGTGCCAGCAGCTATTCCGGACGTCCCGGGGAGCTGTTTTTT

j_call: TRBJ2-1
d_call: -
v_call: TRBV18
clone_size: -
cdr3_aa: CASSTLYNEQFF
cdr3_nt: TGTGCCAGCTCAACCCTATACAATGAGCAGTTCTTC

j_call: TRBJ2-1
d_call: TRBD1
v_call: TRBV2
clone_size: -
cdr3_aa: CASSETGANNEQFF
cdr3_nt: TGTGCCAGCAGTGAGACAGGGGCGAACAATGAGCAGTTCTTC

j_call: TRBJ2-3
d_call: -
v_call: TRBV11-2
clone_size: few
cdr3_aa: CASSSDTTDTQYF
cdr3_nt: TGTGCCAGCAGCTCGGACACCACAGATACGCAGTATTTT

j_call: TRBJ2-7
d_call: TRBD1
v_call: TRBV7-9
clone_size: once
cdr3_aa: CASSSATGTGGYEQYF
cdr3_nt: TGTGCCAGCAGCTCCGCTACCGGGACAGGGGGCTACGAGCAGTACTTC

j_call: TRBJ2-2
d_call: TRBD2
v_call: TRBV28
clone_size: many
cdr3_aa: CASSSPGTSGFGTGELFF
cdr3_nt: TGTGCCAGCAGTTCACCTGGGACTAGCGGGTTCGGGACCGGGGAGCTGTTTTTT

j_call: TRBJ2-5
d_call: -
v_call: TRBV11-2
clone_size: few
cdr3_aa: CASGPGSNQETQYF
cdr3_nt: TGTGCCAGCGGGCCAGGGTCTAATCAAGAGACCCAGTACTTC

j_call: TRBJ2-7
d_call: TRBD1
v_call: TRBV4-3
clone_size: many
cdr3_aa: CASSQDLGQGREQYF
cdr3_nt: TGCGCCAGCAGCCAAGATCTGGGACAGGGCCGCGAGCAGTACTTC